This TCR beta chain came from a study of cytomegalovirus exposure and HLA in healthy donors. Findings and caveats of the study: A later analysis linked a missense DCLRE1C variant to TCR beta V- and J-gene trimming. A later look showed TCR association rates differing by HLA locus, highest for DRB1 and lowest for HLA-C.

A multiplex PCR was run with 60 Vbeta primers and 13 Jbeta primers. The repertoire was sequenced with immunoSEQ multiplex PCR; TCRdb's copy has only in-frame clones and lacks some. In the table there are tens of thousands of clones, roughly 70% of which are singletons. V was pared by 4 bases and J by 0 bases, with 11 bases between. Germline loops: CDR1 MNHEY, CDR2 SMNVEV (reference sequence). The CDR3 totals 15 residues. Note on this clone: The antigen is undetermined.

The chain joins TRBV27 to TRBJ2-3, with D possibly being TRBD1 (6 bases). The receptor comes from a man younger than 45 in good health and CMV-seronegative. Sequencing input: PBMCs. The CDR3 here is CASSYAGASTDTQYF. Written as DNA, the CDR3 is TGTGCCAGCAGTTACGCAGGGGCTAGCACAGATACGCAGTATTTT.